One and the same sample provided the 2 T cell receptor beta chains below, sequenced in a study of shared clonotypes between healthy human individuals (dated by TCRdb to 2020 to 2022). Receptors were amplified or captured by the immunoSEQ multiplex PCR assay. TCRdb re-hosts the immuneACCESS table, in-frame sequences only. Its copies lack some clones; in the studies checked, an unresolved V gene accounts for under half of them, and the cause for the rest is not known. The sample yields under 850,000 clones; approximately 92% were counted once. The top ten hold less than 25% of the sample. For the CD8 naive samples, CD45RO-negative cells were positively selected for CCR7, yielding a CD45RA+CCR7+ population from which TemRA cells were excluded. The specimen sequenced was naive CD8+ T cells sorted from blood. In the paper's terms, the cell subset or site label means: CD45RA+CCR7+. All receptors come from a man aged 30-40 years in good health.

This chain uses TRBV7-6 with TRBJ2-1; tentative D call: TRBD2 (5 bases). The CDR3 has 15 residues. V was clipped by 4 bases and J by 8 bases, with 18 bases between them. Germline CDR1 SGHVS, CDR2 FNYEAQ. CDR3 sequence reads: CASSSAVDYSHEQFF. Here the CDR3 DNA reads TGTGCCAGCAGCTCCGCGGTAGACTATAGCCATGAGCAGTTCTTC.

This clone was seen just once. The chain combines TRBV27 with TRBJ1-2; 8 bases align to TRBD1. The germline gives CDR1 MNHEY, CDR2 SMNVEV (reference sequence). V shed 0 bases, J shed 6 bases, and the junction held 6 bases outside the gene matches. This CDR3 spans 15 amino acids. CDR3 nucleotides: TGTGCCAGCAGTTTATCGTACAGGGGGTCCAATGGCTACACCTTC. The encoded protein is CASSLSYRGSNGYTF.